This TCR beta chain came from a study of control samples from healthy donors and cancer patients. Profiling relied on immunoSEQ multiplex PCR, and the TCRdb table lists in-frame clones only, not all of them. In the table there are some 120,000 clones, 80% to 90% of which are singletons. The CDR3 contains 15 residues. From germline, CDR1 is MNHEY and CDR2 SVGAGI. The V and J ends lost 11 bases and 5 bases, in that order; junction bases with no gene match: 12. Input material: PBMCs. The rearrangement joins TRBV6-5 to TRBJ2-2; 9 positions match TRBD2. This sequence was found in a woman aged 50 to 65 with colorectal cancer. The CDR3 DNA follows: TGTGCCCGGACAGCGGGAGGTGAAGGAACCGGGGAGCTGTTTTTT. Its translation is CARTAGGEGTGELFF.